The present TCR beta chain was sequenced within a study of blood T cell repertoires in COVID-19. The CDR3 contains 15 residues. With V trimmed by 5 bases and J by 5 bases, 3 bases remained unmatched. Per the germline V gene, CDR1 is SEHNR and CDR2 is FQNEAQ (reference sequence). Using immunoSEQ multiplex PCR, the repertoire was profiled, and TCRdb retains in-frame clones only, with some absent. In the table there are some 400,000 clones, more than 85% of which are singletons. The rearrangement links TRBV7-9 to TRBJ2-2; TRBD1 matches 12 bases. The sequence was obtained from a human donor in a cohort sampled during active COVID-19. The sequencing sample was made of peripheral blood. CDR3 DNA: TGTGCCAGCAGCCAGGGACAGGGGGCAACCGGGGAGCTGTTTTTT. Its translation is CASSQGQGATGELFF.